One and the same sample provided the 22 T cell receptor beta chains below, sequenced in a study of T-cell memory formation after mild COVID-19. One entry per CDR3 protein, called by TCRdb with MiXCR from the 5' RACE reads. The sample has roughly 380,000 distinct CDR3 sequences, 25% to 30% seen once. Input material: PBMCs or a T cell subset sorted from them (not recorded which). These receptor sequences come from an adult woman who had mild COVID-19 (a few samples of this study predate the infection). Cell type and time point are not known.

The table lists this clonotype with a few counts. The J gene is TRBJ2-3, the V gene TRBV7-9; the match to TRBD1 covers 7 bases. This CDR3 contains 14 residues. Trimming cost V 5 bases and J 2 bases; bases outside gene matches: 4. CDR1 SEHNR and CDR2 FQNEAQ come from the germline V gene (reference sequence). CDR3 loop: CASSVTGVTDTQYF. CDR3 in DNA: TGTGCCAGCAGCGTTACAGGGGTCACAGATACGCAGTATTTT.

This clonotype was observed a few times. The chain joins TRBV24-1 to TRBJ2-3; 9 nucleotides match TRBD2. The V and J ends lost 4 bases and 5 bases, in that order; junction bases with no gene match: 6. The CDR3 runs to 15 residues. Germline CDR1 reads KGHDR; CDR2 reads SFDVKD. The CDR3 DNA sequence: TGTGCCACCAGTGACCATAGCGGGAGAAGAGATACGCAGTATTTT. This gives the protein CATSDHSGRRDTQYF.

V and J are TRBV12-3 or TRBV12-4 and TRBJ2-6, with TRBD2 as a possible D gene (5 bases). The CDR3 loop spans 16 amino acids. V lost 8 bases and J lost 2, with 16 bases in between. The CDR3 region has the DNA TGTGCCAGCGGCACAAACCGGGGTACTGGGGCCAACGTCCTGACTTTC. It translates to CASGTNRGTGANVLTF.

This clonotype was recorded at least ten times. CDR3 protein: CASSSATGSPEAFF. For the CDR3, the DNA is TGTGCCAGCAGCTCCGCGACAGGGAGCCCTGAAGCTTTCTTT. The chain employs TRBV7-6 and TRBJ1-1; 7 bases align to TRBD1. The V segment lost 4 bases and the J segment 6 bases; nucleotides outside the gene matches: 8. From germline, CDR1 is SGHVS and CDR2 FNYEAQ. The length of the CDR3 is 14 residues.

This clonotype occurred once. The rearrangement links TRBV30 to TRBJ1-5; D remains unclear. Germline lookup yields CDR1 GTSNPN and CDR2 SVGIG (reference sequence). The CDR3 has 12 amino acids. V lost 5 bases, J lost 4 bases, and 9 bases lay in between. The CDR3 is CAWGSTNQPQHF. CDR3 DNA sequence: TGTGCCTGGGGGTCGACAAATCAGCCCCAGCATTTT.

The rearrangement links TRBV5-1 to TRBJ2-7; D is possibly TRBD1 (5 bases). CDR1 and CDR2 from the germline V gene are SGHRS and YFSETQ. The CDR3 is made up of 15 amino acids. Trimming removed 2 bases at V and 5 bases at J, with 17 bases between. The CDR3, as DNA: TGCGCCAGCAGCTTAACATGGGGCGCGTACCACGAGCAGTACTTC. It specifies CASSLTWGAYHEQYF.

The V gene is TRBV29-1, the J gene TRBJ1-2; D not resolved. From germline, CDR1 is SQVTM and CDR2 ANQGSEA. Trimming cost V 4 bases and J 2 bases, with 11 bases left between them. The CDR3 length is 13 residues. Here the CDR3 DNA reads TGCAGCGTTGCGGGGAGTTTCAACTATGGCTACACCTTC. Translated, it gives CSVAGSFNYGYTF.

The sample holds a few counts of this clonotype. The chain combines TRBV29-1 with TRBJ2-7; either TRBD1 or TRBD2 may fit D (5 bases each). The germline V and J ends were trimmed by 6 bases and 0 bases, with 9 bases remaining between them. In germline, CDR1 is SQVTM, CDR2 ANQGSEA. The CDR3 loop spans 12 amino acids. The CDR3 is CSVRDDSYEQYF. The CDR3 bases are TGCAGCGTCCGGGACGACTCCTACGAGCAGTACTTC.

The rearrangement joins TRBV5-1 to TRBJ2-5, with TRBD2 as a possible D gene (5 bases). V gave up 5 bases and J gave up 5 bases, with 22 bases separating them. CDR1 SGHRS and CDR2 YFSETQ come from the germline V gene. The CDR3 runs to 16 residues. CDR3 nucleotide sequence: TGCGCCAGCAGGGAGAGGGAAGGGTCGTTAGGGGAGACCCAGTACTTC. Translated, it gives CASREREGSLGETQYF.

This clonotype was found once. J is TRBJ2-7 and V is TRBV20-1; a weak D match, TRBD1 (7 bases). V was pared by 6 bases and J by 6 bases, with 21 bases between. Germline V gene sequence: CDR1 DFQATT, CDR2 SNEGSKA (reference sequence). The length of the CDR3 is 14 residues. The CDR3 region has the DNA TGCAGTGCCACTCGGGGGACAGCGGTCGTCGAGCAGTACTTC. Translating gives CSATRGTAVVEQYF.

The chain combines TRBV5-1 with TRBJ2-3, with D possibly called TRBD1 or TRBD2 (5 bases each). Germline V CDR1 and CDR2: SGHRS, YFSETQ. The CDR3 is made up of 17 amino acids. The ends were cut back, 4 bases at V and 2 bases at J, with 20 bases in the middle. The CDR3 loop is CASSPRGRNRYTDTQYF. The CDR3 nucleotides read TGCGCCAGCAGCCCCCGGGGCCGAAACCGATACACAGATACGCAGTATTTT.

V is TRBV6-6 and J is TRBJ2-7; 7 positions match TRBD2. Germline V CDR1 and CDR2: MNHNY, SVGAGI (reference sequence). The CDR3 is 13 amino acids. V trimming: 6 bases; J trimming: 7 bases; junction bases outside the gene matches: 9. CDR3 nucleotide sequence: TGTGCCAGCAGCCCAAGCGGGGTAGGGGAGCAGTACTTC. This encodes CASSPSGVGEQYF.

The chain carries TRBV6-1 and TRBJ2-7; 7 nucleotides line up with TRBD1. Germline V gene sequence: CDR1 MNHNS, CDR2 SASEGT. The CDR3 is made up of 15 amino acids. Trimming took 3 bases from V and 6 from J; bases not matched to a gene: 11. DNA for the CDR3: TGTGCCAGCAGTGAGAGTAGACAGGGAATTACCGAGCAGTACTTC. The encoded protein is CASSESRQGITEQYF.

This rearrangement joins TRBV25-1 to TRBJ1-2; D possibly corresponds to TRBD1 (5 bases). This CDR3 has 13 residues. CDR1 and CDR2 from the germline V gene are MGHDK and SYGVNS. Trimming took 7 bases from V and 0 from J, leaving 9 bases between them. The DNA of the CDR3 is TGTGCCAGCACCCCGGGGCCTAACTATGGCTACACCTTC. Amino acid sequence: CASTPGPNYGYTF.

The sample holds a few counts of this clonotype. CDR3 bases: TGTGCCAGCTCACCCCGCACCTTTGGAAACACCATATATTTT. Translated: CASSPRTFGNTIYF. The V and J genes are TRBV18 and TRBJ1-3; no reliable D call. Trimming shortened V by 3 bases and J by 3 bases, and 9 bases separated the two germline ends. The CDR3 length is 14 residues. CDR1 is KGHSH and CDR2 is LQKENI in the germline V gene.

CDR3 nucleotides: TGTGCCAGCAGCTCCCTCTCAGAACACTCCGAGCAGTACTTC. This codes for CASSSLSEHSEQYF. The rearrangement uses TRBV7-6 and TRBJ2-7; D unclear. The CDR3 is made up of 14 amino acids. Trimming removed 4 bases from V and 6 bases from J, with 16 bases in between. Germline CDR1 and CDR2: SGHVS and FNYEAQ.

This clonotype appeared a few times. The V and J genes are TRBV23-1 and TRBJ2-1, with 13 nucleotides matching TRBD2. TRBV23-1 is annotated as an ORF whose role is uncertain. Trimming at V came to 2 bases and at J to 2 bases, leaving 0 bases not matched to a gene. CDR3 length equals 16 residues. CDR3 coding DNA: TGCGCCAGCAGTCAAGGACTAGCGGGGGCCTACAATGAGCAGTTCTTC. Amino acid sequence: CASSQGLAGAYNEQFF.

The chain carries TRBV25-1 and TRBJ2-1; TRBD1 matches at 12 bases. In germline, CDR1 is MGHDK, CDR2 SYGVNS. The CDR3 extends over 14 amino acids. V lost 7 bases to trimming and J lost 8 bases; unmatched junction nucleotides: 6. The CDR3: CASMGTGGMDEQFF. In nucleotides, the CDR3 is TGTGCCAGCATGGGGACAGGGGGCATGGATGAGCAGTTCTTC. The full variable domain, in which reference TRBV25-1 and TRBJ2-1 provide the parts outside the CDR3, is EADIYQTPRYLVIGTGKKITLECSQTMGHDKMYWYQQDPGMELHLIHYSYGVNSTEKGDLSSESTVSRIRTEHFPLTLESARPSHTSQYLCASMGTGGMDEQFFGPGTRLTVL.

The chain couples TRBV23-1 to TRBJ2-2, with unresolved D. TRBV23-1 is an ORF; its function is uncertain. With 0 bases removed from V and 5 bases from J, the gap between germline ends came to 7 bases. The CDR3 is 14 residues long. The CDR3 spells CASSQSFQTGELFF. As DNA, the CDR3 is TGCGCCAGCAGTCAATCGTTTCAAACCGGGGAGCTGTTTTTT.

The gene calls are TRBV24-1 and TRBJ2-5, with TRBD1 as a possible D gene (6 bases). CDR3 length: 16 amino acids. Trimming cost V 3 bases and J 3 bases, with 16 bases left between them. Germline values: CDR1 KGHDR, CDR2 SFDVKD. CDR3 nucleotide sequence: TGTGCCACCAGTGATGCTGCACAGGGTTCCAAAGAGACCCAGTACTTC. This codes for CATSDAAQGSKETQYF.

The CDR3: CASSYLRDTGANVLTF. CDR3 DNA: TGTGCCAGCAGTTACTTGCGGGATACTGGGGCCAACGTCCTGACTTTC. The chain links TRBV6-5 to TRBJ2-6; D may be TRBD2 (6 bases). This CDR3 comprises 16 residues. Trimming shortened V by 1 base and J by 2 bases, and 9 bases separated the two germline ends. Germline lookup yields CDR1 MNHEY and CDR2 SVGAGI.

This rearrangement joins TRBV5-1 to TRBJ2-5; 7 bases are a match to TRBD2. This CDR3 is built from 17 residues. The J segment lost 0 bases and the V segment lost 1 base, leaving 9 bases of the junction unmatched. CDR1 and CDR2 from the germline V gene are SGHRS and YFSETQ. The CDR3 is CASSLISRGGNQETQYF. The DNA for the CDR3 is TGCGCCAGCAGCTTGATAAGTCGCGGGGGAAACCAAGAGACCCAGTACTTC. The variable domain in full, with the rest retrieved from reference TRBV5-1 and TRBJ2-5, is KAGVTQTPRYLIKTRGQQVTLSCSPISGHRSVSWYQQTPGQGLQFLFEYFSETQRNKGNFPGRFSGRQFSNSRSEMNVSTLELGDSALYLCASSLISRGGNQETQYFGPGTRLLVL.